This TCR beta chain was captured in a study of technical replicates of blood from a handful of donors. There are 13 residues in the CDR3. TCRdb's table, derived via immunoSEQ multiplex PCR, lists solely in-frame clones and lacks some. This sample has 55,000 to 75,000 clones, with roughly 90% found just once. Sequencing was performed on T cells isolated from PBMCs. This TCR came from a human donor in good health. The chain combines TRBV21-1 with TRBJ2-3; the table's D gene call, TRBD2, was not cross checked with the DNA. TRBV21-1 is assigned pseudogene status. CDR3 DNA: TGTGCCAGCAGCAAAAGTCCCGGAGGGCTGCAGTATTTT. Its translation: CASSKSPGGLQYF.